These 17 T cell receptor beta chains originate from one sample sequenced in a study of shared clonotypes between healthy human individuals. Assay used: immunoSEQ multiplex PCR; TCRdb lists only in-frame clones, some missing. The table has millions of clones, 85% to 95% seen once. Sequences were obtained from naive CD4+ T cells sorted from blood. The subset here: CD45RA+ positively selected. These receptors were obtained from a young man in good health.

With regard to this clone: Other DNA sequences in the sample encode the same CDR3. This sequence joins TRBV5-1 and TRBJ1-6; 7 nucleotides agree with TRBD1. CDR3 length equals 14 residues. Germline V gene sequence: CDR1 SGHRS, CDR2 YFSETQ. V was pared by 0 bases and J by 10 bases, with 4 bases of the junction left unmatched. CDR3 nucleotide sequence: TGCGCCAGCAGCTTGGGACAGGGTGACTCACCCCTCCACTTT. It is translated as CASSLGQGDSPLHF.

This rearrangement joins TRBV30 to TRBJ2-3; a possible D gene is TRBD2 (6 bases). Germline V gene lookup returns CDR1 GTSNPN and CDR2 SVGIG (reference sequence). This CDR3 contains 13 residues. V was clipped by 8 bases and J by 2 bases, with 14 bases between them. CDR3 DNA sequence: TGTGCCGGTAATAGCGGAGCCACAGATACGCAGTATTTT. As protein: CAGNSGATDTQYF.

In DNA form, the CDR3 reads TGTGCCAGCAGCTTAGGATCGTCGGCCTACGAGCAGTACTTC. It codes for CASSLGSSAYEQYF. The chain combines TRBV7-9 with TRBJ2-7, with D unclear. The CDR3 is 14 residues long. Trimming cost V 1 base and J 2 bases, with 9 bases left between them. Germline values: CDR1 SEHNR, CDR2 FQNEAQ (reference sequence).

This rearrangement joins TRBV18 to TRBJ1-3; D might be TRBD1 (5 bases). Per germline, CDR1 KGHSH and CDR2 LQKENI. The CDR3 contains 16 residues. Trimming pared 2 bases from V and 4 bases from J, leaving 15 bases between. The DNA of the CDR3 is TGTGCCAGCTCACCAGTCGCGGCCGGGGCCGGAAACACCATATATTTT. It translates to CASSPVAAGAGNTIYF.

The genes are TRBV30 and TRBJ2-2, with a possible D match to TRBD1 (5 bases). Germline CDR1 GTSNPN, CDR2 SVGIG (reference sequence). V gave up 4 bases and J gave up 1 base, with 7 bases separating them. The CDR3 is 13 amino acids. CDR3 protein: CAWNQGNTGELFF. The CDR3 bases are TGTGCCTGGAATCAGGGGAACACCGGGGAGCTGTTTTTT.

V usage is TRBV30 and J usage is TRBJ1-1; TRBD1 matches 7 bases. V lost 4 bases and J lost 3; bases outside the gene matches: 8. Per germline, CDR1 GTSNPN and CDR2 SVGIG (reference sequence). This CDR3 contains 14 residues. CDR3 amino acids: CAWTLSRGDTEAFF. CDR3 DNA: TGTGCCTGGACCCTGTCCAGGGGGGACACTGAAGCTTTCTTT.

The CDR3 coding sequence is TGTGCCAGCAGCTCGAGAACCGATCCGGGACAGGGGGAAGGTGGCTACACCTTC. Translating gives CASSSRTDPGQGEGGYTF. The chain links TRBV9 to TRBJ1-2; TRBD1 agrees at 11 bases. Per germline, CDR1 SGDLS and CDR2 YYNGEE. This CDR3 contains 18 residues. V shed 4 bases and J 7 bases; nucleotides not matched to a gene: 18.

This chain uses TRBV2 with TRBJ1-4, with D hard to call. The CDR3 is made up of 16 amino acids. Germline V gives CDR1 SNHLY, CDR2 FYNNEI. With 6 bases removed from V and 0 bases from J, the gap between germline ends came to 14 bases. The CDR3 DNA is TGTGCCAGCAGAGAAACCGTAGGAACAACTAATGAAAAACTGTTTTTT. This codes for CASRETVGTTNEKLFF.

Points on this clone: The same CDR3 arises from other DNA sequences in this sample as well. The J gene is TRBJ1-1, the V gene TRBV6-5; the D is unclear. V shed 0 bases and J shed 5 bases, with 4 bases lying between them. This CDR3 has 12 residues. Germline V gene sequence: CDR1 MNHEY, CDR2 SVGAGI. This CDR3 is CASSYSRTEAFF. The DNA of the CDR3 is TGTGCCAGCAGTTACTCTAGGACTGAAGCTTTCTTT.

Remarks on this clone: Distinct nucleotide sequences in the sample also encode this CDR3. This sequence joins TRBV30 and TRBJ2-3; D is ambiguous. There are 11 residues in the CDR3. Trimming took 2 bases from V and 4 from J, leaving 4 bases between them. Germline lookup yields CDR1 GTSNPN and CDR2 SVGIG (reference sequence). CDR3 DNA: TGTGCCTGGAGTCGAGCAGATACGCAGTATTTT. It is translated as CAWSRADTQYF.

CDR3 region: CASSLVGGTPGWPQHF. CDR3 DNA sequence: TGTGCCAGCAGTTTGGTCGGAGGGACTCCCGGTTGGCCCCAGCATTTT. The J gene is TRBJ1-5, the V gene TRBV27; possibly TRBD1 for D (5 bases). This CDR3 contains 16 residues. Trimming stripped 3 bases from V and 9 bases from J, with 21 bases between. Per the germline V gene, CDR1 is MNHEY and CDR2 is SMNVEV (reference sequence).

The chain employs TRBV4-1 and TRBJ1-1, with 8 bases aligning to TRBD1. The CDR3 has 17 residues. Trimming took 0 bases from V and 4 from J; bases not matched to a gene: 10. Looked up from germline, CDR1 is MGHRA and CDR2 is YSYEKL. The CDR3 here is CASSQDPQGAKFTEAFF. The CDR3 bases are TGCGCCAGCAGCCAAGATCCCCAGGGGGCTAAGTTCACTGAAGCTTTCTTT.

This clone was recorded once. This chain uses TRBV4-2 with TRBJ2-3, with 9 bases aligning to TRBD2. The CDR3 runs 16 residues. Unmatched junction bases numbered 5, after V lost 4 bases and J lost 0 bases. Germline assignment: CDR1 LGHNA and CDR2 YNFKEQ. Here the CDR3 DNA reads TGTGCCAGCAGCCCTGGCGGGGGGGCGAGCACAGATACGCAGTATTTT. Amino acids: CASSPGGGASTDTQYF.

The CDR3 loop reads CASSSRGAYNEQFF. CDR3 bases: TGTGCCAGCAGTTCTAGAGGAGCCTACAATGAGCAGTTCTTC. This chain links TRBV6-5 with TRBJ2-1, with no clear D. Germline loops: CDR1 MNHEY, CDR2 SVGAGI. This CDR3 comprises 14 residues. The ends were cut back, 4 bases at V and 2 bases at J, with 9 bases in the middle.

V usage is TRBV6-5 and J usage is TRBJ1-2; 7 bases are shared with TRBD1. V shed 6 bases and J 4 bases; nucleotides not matched to a gene: 11. CDR3 length: 15 residues. Germline loops: CDR1 MNHEY, CDR2 SVGAGI. The CDR3 sequence is CASRQQGETFYGYTF. The CDR3 DNA sequence: TGTGCCAGCAGGCAGCAGGGGGAGACCTTCTATGGCTACACCTTC.

The chain couples TRBV7-2 to TRBJ2-7, with D unclear. Germline loops: CDR1 SGHTA, CDR2 FQGNSA. V was trimmed by 5 bases and J by 0 bases, leaving 8 bases between them. The CDR3 runs 13 residues. The CDR3 loop reads CASSPRTSYEQYF. The CDR3 bases are TGTGCCAGCAGCCCCCGAACCTCCTACGAGCAGTACTTC.

The CDR3 protein is CASSPRRDHEQYF. DNA for the CDR3: TGTGCCAGCAGTCCTCGGCGGGACCACGAGCAGTACTTC. J is TRBJ2-7 and V is TRBV2, with TRBD2 as a possible D gene (6 bases). Trimming shortened V by 5 bases and J by 5 bases, and 13 bases separated the two germline ends. The CDR3 covers 13 residues. The germline gives CDR1 SNHLY, CDR2 FYNNEI.